These 29 T cell receptor beta chains originate from one sample sequenced in a study of shared clonotypes between healthy human individuals. The method was immunoSEQ multiplex PCR; TCRdb's version includes in-frame clones alone and lacks a portion of them. The table lists about a million clones, around 80% of them singletons, with over 1.3% in the top ten. Sequencing was carried out using memory CD4+ T cells sorted from blood. Subset indicated: CD45RA-negative fraction. These receptor sequences come from a man younger than 35 in good health.

V is TRBV6-1 and J is TRBJ2-1; no clear D gene. The V and J ends lost 1 base and 4 bases respectively, with 11 bases between them. Germline CDR1 is MNHNS and CDR2 is SASEGT. The CDR3 spans 15 residues. CDR3 sequence (DNA): TGTGCCAGCAGTGAAGGGCAGGTTTCTTACAATGAGCAGTTCTTC. Translation: CASSEGQVSYNEQFF.

The rearrangement links TRBV7-2 to TRBJ2-3; TRBD1 matches at 9 bases. Per germline, CDR1 SGHTA and CDR2 FQGNSA. The CDR3 is 14 amino acids. V shed 5 bases, J shed 8 bases, and the junction held 8 bases outside the gene matches. CDR3 coding DNA: TGTGCCAGCAGCCGACAGGGACAGGGTGCTACGCAGTATTTT. Its protein is CASSRQGQGATQYF.

The chain has TRBV11-3 and TRBJ2-5; 7 bases agree with TRBD2. CDR3 length: 16 amino acids. With V trimmed by 1 base and J by 3 bases, 8 bases remained unmatched. Germline V gene data show CDR1 as SGHNT and CDR2 as YENEEA. CDR3 region: CASSLGPERGKETQYF. CDR3 coding DNA: TGTGCCAGCAGCTTAGGACCCGAGCGGGGAAAAGAGACCCAGTACTTC.

The genes are TRBV7-9 and TRBJ2-6; 8 bases map to TRBD2. V trimming: 7 bases; J trimming: 0 bases; junction bases outside the gene matches: 8. The germline V gene has CDR1 SEHNR and CDR2 FQNEAQ (reference sequence). The CDR3 is 17 residues long. The CDR3 here is CASMRGALISGANVLTF. CDR3 DNA: TGTGCCAGCATGCGGGGGGCCCTTATCTCTGGGGCCAACGTCCTGACTTTC.

The chain couples TRBV30 to TRBJ1-4; TRBD1 agrees at 7 bases. With 4 bases clipped from V and 3 bases from J, the junction kept 2 bases outside the gene matches. Germline values: CDR1 GTSNPN, CDR2 SVGIG (reference sequence). The CDR3 runs 13 residues. DNA of the CDR3: TGTGCCTGGATAGGACAGGCTAATGAAAAACTGTTTTTT. Amino acids: CAWIGQANEKLFF.

V and J are TRBV4-3 and TRBJ1-3; 7 bases line up with TRBD1. Per the germline V gene, CDR1 is LGHNA and CDR2 is YSLEER. The CDR3 covers 18 residues. V shed 0 bases, J shed 0 bases, and the junction held 8 bases outside the gene matches. CDR3 nucleotide sequence: TGCGCCAGCAGCCAAGATCTTGGGGACAGCCACTCTGGAAACACCATATATTTT. Protein: CASSQDLGDSHSGNTIYF.

The V and J genes are TRBV6-1 and TRBJ1-4; D is undetermined. The CDR3 is 16 amino acids. Deletions cut 2 bases from V and 0 bases from J, with 10 bases between. Germline V gene lookup returns CDR1 MNHNS and CDR2 SASEGT. CDR3 amino acids: CASSERQRATNEKLFF. The DNA of the CDR3 is TGTGCCAGCAGTGAACGGCAAAGAGCAACTAATGAAAAACTGTTTTTT.

The CDR3, as DNA: TGTGCCAGCAGTTTCCGGCAGGGAGGTCAGCCCCAGCATTTT. This sequence encodes CASSFRQGGQPQHF. The V gene is TRBV27, the J gene TRBJ1-5; a weak D match, TRBD1 (5 bases). The ends were cut back, 3 bases at V and 6 bases at J, with 12 bases in the middle. CDR3 length: 14 amino acids. Looked up from germline, CDR1 is MNHEY and CDR2 is SMNVEV (reference sequence).

The chain is built from TRBV7-4 and TRBJ2-7; D may match TRBD1 or TRBD2 (5 bases each). Germline V gives CDR1 SGHVT, CDR2 SQSDAQ. Trimming pared 7 bases from V and 6 bases from J, leaving 25 bases between. The CDR3 is 16 residues long. CDR3 in amino acids: CASTVKTPGHLGEQYF. In DNA, the CDR3 is TGTGCCAGCACCGTCAAAACGCCGGGGCATCTGGGCGAGCAGTACTTC.

This chain joins TRBV5-8 and TRBJ2-7; D could derive from TRBD1 or TRBD2 (5 bases each). The CDR3 spans 15 residues. The V end lost 4 bases, the J end lost 3 bases, and 17 bases lay between the germline ends. Germline CDR1 SGHTS, CDR2 YDEGEE. CDR3 protein: CASSRAGTEVYEQYF. The CDR3 bases are TGTGCCAGCAGCAGAGCCGGGACGGAGGTCTACGAGCAGTACTTC.

In this sample, this clone turned up a few times. A read error is possible here, since a much larger clone lies one base away. The chain combines TRBV7-9 with TRBJ2-5; D is unclear. Per the germline V gene, CDR1 is SEHNR and CDR2 is FQNEAQ (reference sequence). The germline V and J ends were trimmed by 6 bases and 5 bases, with 7 bases remaining between them. The CDR3 consists of 11 residues. The CDR3 coding sequence is TGTGCCAGCAGTCACCTGGAGACCCAGTACTTC. Protein product: CASSHLETQYF.

CDR3 protein: CASSLVDRGGTEAFF. CDR3 bases: TGCGCCAGCAGCTTGGTTGACAGGGGTGGCACTGAAGCTTTCTTT. This rearrangement joins TRBV5-1 to TRBJ1-1, with 8 nucleotides matching TRBD1. V shed 0 bases, J shed 4 bases, and the junction held 5 bases outside the gene matches. This CDR3 spans 15 amino acids. Germline CDR1 reads SGHRS; CDR2 reads YFSETQ.

Comments on this clone: Other DNA variants within this sample encode the same CDR3. V gene TRBV7-2 combines with J gene TRBJ2-3, with 11 bases identical to TRBD2. The junction had 4 bases not matched to a gene; V was cut back by 1 base and J by 4 bases. The germline gives CDR1 SGHTA, CDR2 FQGNSA. The CDR3 spans 16 residues. The CDR3 region is CASSLDLAGGPDTQYF. CDR3 nucleotide sequence: TGTGCCAGCAGCTTAGATTTAGCGGGAGGGCCAGATACGCAGTATTTT. The full variable domain, with the rest looked up from reference TRBV7-2 and TRBJ2-3, is GAGVSQSPSNKVTEKGKDVELRCDPISGHTALYWYRQSLGQGLEFLIYFQGNSAPDKSGLPSDRFSAERTGGSVSTLTIQRTQQEDSAVYLCASSLDLAGGPDTQYFGPGTRLTVL.

A note on this clone: The sample carries other DNA sequences with the same CDR3. The chain uses TRBV5-4 and TRBJ2-7, with unresolved D. V lost 1 base and J lost 3, with 5 bases in between. The length of the CDR3 is 12 residues. The germline V gene has CDR1 SGHNT and CDR2 YYREEE (reference sequence). The CDR3 reads CASSLRGYEQYF. DNA for the CDR3: TGTGCCAGCAGCTTGCGAGGCTACGAGCAGTACTTC.

J is TRBJ1-4 and V is TRBV7-2; a possible D gene is TRBD1 (5 bases). Germline lookup yields CDR1 SGHTA and CDR2 FQGNSA. The CDR3 has 13 amino acids. V was trimmed by 5 bases and J by 6 bases, leaving 10 bases between them. CDR3 sequence (DNA): TGTGCCAGCAGCCCCCAGGGTTATGAAAAACTGTTTTTT. Its protein is CASSPQGYEKLFF.

This clone was found a few times. CDR3 sequence reads: CASGQGVTPYGYTF. The CDR3 bases are TGTGCCAGCGGACAGGGTGTCACCCCCTATGGCTACACCTTC. The gene calls are TRBV21-1 and TRBJ1-2; the D call TRBD1 from the table was never checked on the DNA. TRBV21-1 counts as a pseudogene. The CDR3 totals 14 residues.

The chain combines TRBV7-9 with TRBJ1-5; tentative D call: TRBD1 (6 bases). V was trimmed by 1 base and J by 0 bases, leaving 7 bases between them. CDR1 and CDR2 from the germline V gene are SEHNR and FQNEAQ (reference sequence). The CDR3 extends over 15 amino acids. CDR3 sequence (DNA): TGTGCCAGCAGCTTAGGCAGGGGTAGCAATCAGCCCCAGCATTTT. Protein: CASSLGRGSNQPQHF.

The chain carries TRBV6-6 and TRBJ2-1; the D gene is possibly TRBD2 (5 bases). V dropped 11 bases and J dropped 9 bases, with 20 bases sitting between them. CDR1 is MNHNY, CDR2 SVGAGI, per germline (reference sequence). The CDR3 is made up of 13 amino acids. DNA of the CDR3: TGTGCCGGAGCGGCCTCCGGTTTCAGTGAGCAGTTCTTC. This sequence encodes CAGAASGFSEQFF.

The chain has TRBV30 and TRBJ1-5; the match to TRBD1 covers 8 bases. V lost 5 bases to trimming and J lost 6 bases; unmatched junction nucleotides: 6. This CDR3 spans 13 amino acids. Germline-derived CDR1 and CDR2 are GTSNPN and SVGIG (reference sequence). CDR3 DNA: TGTGCCTGGGATCAGGGGGCACGTCAGCCCCAGCATTTT. This translates into CAWDQGARQPQHF.

The gene calls are TRBV19 and TRBJ1-2; 9 positions agree with TRBD1. Trimming at V came to 9 bases and at J to 5 bases, leaving 7 bases not matched to a gene. The CDR3 consists of 13 residues. Germline V gene data show CDR1 as LNHDA and CDR2 as SQIVND (reference sequence). For the CDR3, the DNA is TGTGCCAGCGGGACAGGGATTGATTATGGCTACACCTTC. It is translated as CASGTGIDYGYTF.

The V gene is TRBV14, the J gene TRBJ2-5; 9 bases map to TRBD2. This CDR3 is 18 amino acids long. From germline, CDR1 is SGHDN and CDR2 FVKESK. V lost 1 base to trimming and J lost 0 bases; unmatched junction nucleotides: 9. The CDR3 protein is CASSQVLGLAVNQETQYF. The CDR3 DNA reads as TGTGCCAGCAGCCAAGTTCTGGGACTAGCTGTTAACCAAGAGACCCAGTACTTC. Filled out from reference TRBV14 and TRBJ2-5, the complete variable domain reads EAGVTQFPSHSVIEKGQTVTLRCDPISGHDNLYWYRRVMGKEIKFLLHFVKESKQDESGMPNNRFLAERTGGTYSTLKVQPAELEDSGVYFCASSQVLGLAVNQETQYFGPGTRLLVL.

The rearrangement joins TRBV7-2 to TRBJ1-3, with D unresolved. The CDR3 is 16 residues long. Germline V gives CDR1 SGHTA, CDR2 FQGNSA. With 0 bases removed from V and 0 bases from J, the gap between germline ends came to 9 bases. The CDR3 DNA sequence: TGTGCCAGCAGCTTAGCCTATGTTGGCTCTGGAAACACCATATATTTT. Residues: CASSLAYVGSGNTIYF.

As regards this clone: This sample also contains other DNA sequences that code for the same CDR3. V and J are TRBV5-1 and TRBJ2-5; D possibly corresponds to TRBD1 (5 bases). The CDR3 runs 14 residues. Germline V gene data show CDR1 as SGHRS and CDR2 as YFSETQ. Trimming shortened V by 4 bases and J by 2 bases, and 12 bases separated the two germline ends. Written as DNA, the CDR3 is TGCGCCAGCAGCCCAGGGCGTAATCAAGAGACCCAGTACTTC. Translating it yields CASSPGRNQETQYF.

The table lists this clone with a few counts. This chain uses TRBV30 with TRBJ1-1; D not resolved. CDR3 length: 11 residues. Trimming removed 0 bases from V and 5 bases from J, with 4 bases in between. Germline values: CDR1 GTSNPN, CDR2 SVGIG (reference sequence). The CDR3 region has the DNA TGTGCCTGGAGTGTTACAACTGAAGCTTTCTTT. This encodes CAWSVTTEAFF.

The chain combines TRBV11-2 with TRBJ2-1, with 7 bases matching TRBD2. Losses at the gene ends were 4 bases for V and 7 bases for J; bases not matched to a gene: 10. There are 15 residues in the CDR3. Germline CDR1 is SGHAT and CDR2 is FQNNGV. The CDR3 DNA reads TGTGCCAGCAGCTACTTAGCGGGTTTATCGAATGAGCAGTTCTTC. As protein: CASSYLAGLSNEQFF. Complete variable domain (other parts from reference TRBV11-2 and TRBJ2-1): EAGVAQSPRYKIIEKRQSVAFWCNPISGHATLYWYQQILGQGPKLLIQFQNNGVVDDSQLPKDRFSAERLKGVDSTLKIQPAKLEDSAVYLCASSYLAGLSNEQFFGPGTRLTVL.

The gene calls are TRBV13 and TRBJ2-7; 8 bases align to TRBD1. This CDR3 has 15 amino acids. Germline V gene sequence: CDR1 PRHDT, CDR2 FYEKMQ (reference sequence). V was clipped by 4 bases and J by 0 bases; unmatched bases: 5. Here the CDR3 reads CASSYRQGSSYEQYF. The CDR3 DNA sequence: TGTGCCAGCAGCTACCGACAGGGGAGCTCCTACGAGCAGTACTTC. The entire variable domain, with the rest obtained from reference TRBV13 and TRBJ2-7, is as follows: AAGVIQSPRHLIKEKRETATLKCYPIPRHDTVYWYQQGPGQDPQFLISFYEKMQSDKGSIPDRFSAQQFSDYHSELNMSSLELGDSALYFCASSYRQGSSYEQYFGPGTRLTVT.

The genes are TRBV30 and TRBJ2-3; D unclear. V lost 0 bases to trimming and J lost 0 bases, with 10 bases between them. The CDR3 contains 15 residues. Germline V CDR1 and CDR2: GTSNPN, SVGIG (reference sequence). The CDR3 nucleotides read TGTGCCTGGAGTGTGGCGCCTTCTAGCACAGATACGCAGTATTTT. Translated: CAWSVAPSSTDTQYF.

This sequence joins TRBV4-3 and TRBJ1-4; D unclear. Germline V lookup: CDR1 LGHNA, CDR2 YSLEER. The CDR3 totals 15 residues. Trimming cost V 0 bases and J 7 bases, with 12 bases left between them. CDR3: CASSQDLGKGEKLFF. The DNA of the CDR3 is TGCGCCAGCAGCCAAGATTTGGGGAAAGGTGAAAAACTGTTTTTT.

J is TRBJ1-6 and V is TRBV19; no reliable D call. From germline, CDR1 is LNHDA and CDR2 SQIVND (reference sequence). CDR3 length: 14 residues. V gave up 2 bases and J gave up 5 bases, with 7 bases separating them. This chain's CDR3 is CASSILGNNSPLHF. In DNA form, the CDR3 reads TGTGCCAGTAGTATATTGGGGAATAATTCACCCCTCCACTTT.